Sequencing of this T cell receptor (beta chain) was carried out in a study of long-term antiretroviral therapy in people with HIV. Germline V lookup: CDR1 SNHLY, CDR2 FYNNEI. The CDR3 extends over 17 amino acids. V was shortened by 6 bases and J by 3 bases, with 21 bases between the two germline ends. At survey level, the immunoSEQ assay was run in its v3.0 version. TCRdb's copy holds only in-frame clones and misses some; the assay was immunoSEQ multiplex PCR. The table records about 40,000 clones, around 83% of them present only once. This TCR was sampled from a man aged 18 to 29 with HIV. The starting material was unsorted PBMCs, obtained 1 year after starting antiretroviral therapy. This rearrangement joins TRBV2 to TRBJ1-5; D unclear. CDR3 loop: CASSRFGEATTNQPQHF. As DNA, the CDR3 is TGTGCCAGCAGCCGGTTCGGGGAGGCGACGACCAATCAGCCCCAGCATTTT.